This T cell receptor (beta chain) was recovered during a study of cytomegalovirus exposure and HLA in healthy donors. Vbeta (60) and Jbeta (13) primers were used in the PCR. Generated by immunoSEQ multiplex PCR, the TCRdb table keeps only in-frame clones and is missing some. The table records around 70,000 clones, 75% to 85% of them present only once. Germline trimming cut 5 bases from V and 5 bases from J; bases unmatched to any gene: 4. The CDR3 loop spans 13 amino acids. Germline loops: CDR1 MNHNY, CDR2 SVGAGI (reference sequence). V and J are TRBV6-6 and TRBJ1-2, with 8 bases matching TRBD1. The TCR was taken from a human donor in good health. Source material: PBMCs. CDR3: CASSPRTGYGYTF. In nucleotides, the CDR3 is TGTGCCAGCAGTCCCCGGACAGGGTATGGCTACACCTTC.